The T cell receptor (beta chain) described here comes from a study of cytomegalovirus exposure and HLA in healthy donors. Study results and limitations: Analysis performed later found approximately 17,000 TCR beta sequences associated with HLA alleles at 0.05 false discovery rate.

The CDR3 runs to 14 residues. The germline CDR1 and CDR2 sequences are MDHEN and SYDVKM. For this clone: The target antigen is unknown.

A multiplex PCR was run with 60 Vbeta primers and 13 Jbeta primers. Produced via immunoSEQ multiplex PCR; TCRdb's table is partial and in-frame only. The data contain approximately 110,000 clones, over 75% of them singletons. The sample taken for sequencing was PBMCs. V usage is TRBV28 and J usage is TRBJ2-5, with D maybe TRBD1 (5 bases). The closer fit of TRBJ2-7 to the DNA end suggests the J call may be wrong. This clonotype originated in a woman between 40 and 55 years old in good health and CMV-seropositive. CDR3 bases: TGTGCCAGCGCAGGGTGGTGGATTTCCTACGAGCAGTACTTC. Its translation is CASAGWWISYEQYF.